A selection of T cell receptor beta chains follows, all from one sample in a study of post-analysis software for immune sequencing data. In TCRdb, the PCR reads were re-called with MiXCR into one record per CDR3 protein. The data contain roughly 800,000 distinct CDR3 sequences, about 32% of them singletons. Material for sequencing was blood. Every receptor here comes from a girl between 5 and 17 years old with multiple sclerosis. Each CDR3 is given with its conserved first and last residue. D genes are given only for firm matches. Clone size appears in some rows only: once, few, many, or a class for an expanded clone.

V gene	J gene	clone size	D gene	CDR3 protein	CDR3 DNA
TRBV7-2	TRBJ2-3	once	TRBD2	CASSLRMRGGYTDTQYF	TGTGCCAGCAGCTTACGTATGCGGGGGGGGTACACAGATACGCAGTATTTT
TRBV5-1	TRBJ2-3	.	TRBD2	CASMKHGLREVTDTQYF	TGCGCCAGCATGAAACACGGTCTGCGGGAGGTCACAGATACGCAGTATTTT
TRBV20-1	TRBJ2-4	few	.	CSARLQGTKNIQYF	TGCAGTGCTAGGCTTCAGGGTACCAAAAACATTCAGTACTTC
TRBV7-2	TRBJ2-3	few	TRBD2	CASSQTSGRARDTQYF	TGTGCCAGCAGCCAAACTAGCGGGAGGGCCCGAGATACGCAGTATTTT
TRBV29-1	TRBJ2-3	.	.	CSVDRDLTDTQYF	TGCAGCGTTGACCGGGACCTAACAGATACGCAGTATTTT
TRBV7-2	TRBJ1-2	once	TRBD1	CASSLMAGGGGINYTF	TGTGCCAGCAGCTTGATGGCAGGGGGCGGAGGTATTAACTACACCTTC
TRBV29-1	TRBJ2-7	many	TRBD1	CSVETGGQSYEQYF	TGCAGCGTTGAGACAGGGGGCCAGTCCTACGAGCAGTACTTC
TRBV5-5	TRBJ2-1	.	TRBD2	CASGLAGDISYNEQFF	TGTGCCAGCGGACTAGCGGGGGACATCTCCTACAATGAGCAGTTCTTC
TRBV15	TRBJ1-1	.	.	CATSRATGTPGRRNTEAFF	TGTGCCACCAGCAGAGCGACCGGGACGCCAGGTCGGAGGAACACTGAAGCTTTCTTT
TRBV21-1	TRBJ2-7	once	.	CASSKLSGPGPSSYEQYF	TGTGCCAGCAGCAAACTCAGTGGGCCAGGGCCATCGTCCTACGAGCAGTACTTC
TRBV29-1	TRBJ1-2	.	.	CSVESRNGYTF	TGCAGCGTTGAATCACGGAATGGCTACACCTTC
TRBV28	TRBJ1-1	.	TRBD1	CASSPPPPGTGGSEAFF	TGTGCCAGCAGTCCGCCCCCGCCCGGGACAGGGGGGTCTGAAGCTTTCTTT
TRBV24-1	TRBJ1-2	.	.	CATSDRGKGYGYTF	TGTGCCACCAGTGACCGGGGGAAGGGGTATGGCTACACCTTC
TRBV6-5	TRBJ2-3	few	TRBD2	CASRPLAGVTDTQYF	TGTGCCAGCAGGCCGTTGGCGGGAGTCACAGATACGCAGTATTTT
TRBV20-1	TRBJ2-7	.	TRBD2	CSARTNSGGSYEQYF	TGCAGTGCTAGAACGAACAGCGGGGGCTCCTACGAGCAGTACTTC
TRBV2	TRBJ1-2	once	TRBD1	CAGSEPRDRGFYGYTF	TGTGCCGGCAGTGAACCTAGGGACAGGGGATTCTATGGCTACACCTTC
TRBV6-5	TRBJ2-1	many	.	CASSQTSSYNEQFF	TGTGCCAGCAGTCAAACGAGCTCCTACAATGAGCAGTTCTTC
TRBV7-9	TRBJ1-4	.	.	CASSFSDATNEKLFF	TGTGCCAGCAGCTTCTCAGACGCAACTAATGAAAAACTGTTTTTT
TRBV12-3/TRBV12-4	TRBJ1-2	.	TRBD1	CASSSRQGARNGYTF	TGTGCCAGCAGTTCTCGACAGGGGGCGCGGAATGGCTACACCTTC
TRBV20-1	TRBJ2-1	.	TRBD2	CSASVAGAEQFF	TGCAGTGCTAGCGTGGCGGGAGCTGAGCAGTTCTTC
TRBV5-1	TRBJ2-3	.	.	CASSRTRPDTQYF	TGCGCCAGCAGCCGGACGCGCCCAGATACGCAGTATTTT
TRBV6-2/TRBV6-3	TRBJ1-2	.	.	CASSPSAGFYGYTF	TGTGCCAGCAGTCCCTCCGCGGGGTTCTATGGCTACACCTTC
TRBV20-1	TRBJ2-7	.	.	CSARPLAAYEQYF	TGCAGTGCTAGACCCCTCGCGGCCTACGAGCAGTACTTC
TRBV28	TRBJ1-6	few	.	CASKEGSNSPLHF	TGTGCCAGCAAGGAGGGGTCTAATTCACCCCTCCACTTT
TRBV27	TRBJ2-3	.	TRBD2	CASSSPEAGTDTQYF	TGTGCCAGCAGTTCCCCGGAAGCGGGGACAGATACGCAGTATTTT
TRBV14	TRBJ1-1	.	.	CASSRETWGAEAFF	TGTGCCAGCAGCCGGGAGACTTGGGGAGCTGAAGCTTTCTTT
TRBV2	TRBJ2-4	.	.	CASARNIQYF	TGTGCCAGCGCCCGAAACATTCAGTACTTC
TRBV11-2	TRBJ2-3	.	TRBD2	CVSSRTSDPAGDTQYF	TGTGTCAGCAGCCGGACTAGCGACCCGGCTGGGGATACGCAGTATTTT
TRBV20-1	TRBJ1-2	.	.	CSARDPVDYGYTF	TGCAGTGCTAGAGATCCTGTTGACTATGGCTACACCTTC
TRBV5-1	TRBJ2-7	few	.	CASSYTRDSLNNEQYF	TGCGCCAGCAGCTATACCCGGGACTCCCTGAACAATGAGCAGTACTTC
TRBV20-1	TRBJ1-1	.	TRBD1	CSARDIYDRDTEAFF	TGCAGTGCTAGAGATATATACGACAGGGACACTGAAGCTTTCTTT
TRBV7-9	TRBJ2-7	.	TRBD2	CASGVAGSSYEQYF	TGTGCCAGCGGGGTAGCGGGGAGTTCCTACGAGCAGTACTTC
TRBV29-1	TRBJ1-5	few	.	CSVETGSVDQPQHF	TGCAGCGTTGAGACAGGTTCGGTGGATCAGCCCCAGCATTTT
TRBV28	TRBJ2-7	.	.	CASRTPGGAPYEQYF	TGTGCCAGCAGAACCCCTGGCGGGGCCCCCTACGAGCAGTACTTC
TRBV5-4	TRBJ2-2	few	TRBD2	CASSPRGGSTGELFF	TGTGCCAGCAGCCCCCGGGGGGGCAGCACCGGGGAGCTGTTTTTT
TRBV5-1	TRBJ2-5	few	TRBD1	CASSPRTGAHQETQYF	TGCGCCAGCAGCCCGCGGACAGGGGCCCACCAAGAGACCCAGTACTTC
TRBV7-2	TRBJ2-7	many	.	CASSFSGSYEQYF	TGTGCCAGCAGCTTTTCAGGCTCCTACGAGCAGTACTTC
TRBV5-6	TRBJ1-1	few	.	CASSFLSAEAFF	TGTGCCAGCAGCTTTTTATCCGCTGAAGCTTTCTTT
TRBV6-5	TRBJ1-2	few	.	CASSPIRGDYGYTF	TGTGCCAGCAGTCCTATAAGGGGCGACTATGGCTACACCTTC
TRBV20-1	TRBJ2-1	few	TRBD2	CSASLAGGLYNEQFF	TGCAGTGCGTCTTTAGCGGGAGGATTATACAATGAGCAGTTCTTC
TRBV20-1	TRBJ2-1	few	TRBD2	CSARAKPGELAGVSYNEQFF	TGCAGTGCTAGAGCTAAGCCGGGGGAGCTAGCGGGAGTTAGCTACAATGAGCAGTTCTTC
TRBV7-9	TRBJ2-7	.	TRBD2	CASSLGAGLAEGNPYEQYF	TGTGCCAGCAGCTTAGGGGCAGGCCTAGCGGAGGGGAATCCCTACGAGCAGTACTTC
TRBV4-3	TRBJ2-7	.	.	CASSQGVGQGGYEQYF	TGCGCCAGCAGCCAAGGAGTGGGGCAGGGTGGCTACGAGCAGTACTTC
TRBV29-1	TRBJ2-2	.	.	CSVIIGDTGELFF	TGCAGCGTAATAATAGGGGACACCGGGGAGCTGTTTTTT
TRBV20-1	TRBJ1-6	.	.	CSARTVLSPLHF	TGCAGTGCGCGGACAGTTTTGTCACCCCTCCACTTT
TRBV20-1	TRBJ2-3	.	.	CSARFGGARDTQYF	TGCAGTGCTAGATTTGGGGGGGCCAGAGATACGCAGTATTTT
TRBV12-3/TRBV12-4	TRBJ2-1	.	TRBD2	CASTRGSGRSGTQFF	TGTGCCAGCACCCGAGGGAGCGGGAGGTCAGGGACCCAGTTCTTC
TRBV4-3	TRBJ2-7	.	TRBD1	CASSQARDRGLYEQYF	TGCGCCAGCAGCCAAGCTCGGGACAGGGGTTTGTACGAGCAGTACTTC
TRBV29-1	TRBJ1-1	few	.	CSVAGRLRNTEAFF	TGCAGCGTGGCGGGGCGGCTAAGAAACACTGAAGCTTTCTTT
TRBV7-2	TRBJ2-4	few	.	CASSLRTGSSGVSKNIQYF	TGTGCCAGCAGCTTAAGGACAGGGAGCAGCGGGGTATCCAAAAACATTCAGTACTTC
TRBV7-9	TRBJ2-5	.	.	CAGSLEGRVAQYF	TGTGCCGGCAGCTTAGAGGGACGCGTGGCCCAGTACTTC
TRBV28	TRBJ2-7	many	TRBD1	CASTKPTGIHEQYF	TGTGCCAGCACCAAACCGACAGGGATACACGAGCAGTACTTC
TRBV9	TRBJ2-5	.	.	CASSASTDQETQYF	TGTGCCAGCAGCGCGTCGACAGATCAAGAGACCCAGTACTTC